This T cell receptor (beta chain) was identified during a study of cytomegalovirus exposure and HLA in healthy donors. Germline trimming cut 5 bases from V and 10 bases from J; bases unmatched to any gene: 13. Looked up from germline, CDR1 is MNHNS and CDR2 is SASEGT. This CDR3 has 15 residues. The PCR contained 60 Vbeta and 13 Jbeta primers. Clones were sequenced by immunoSEQ multiplex PCR, and TCRdb holds only the in-frame ones, with some missing. The data show tens of thousands of clones, 70% to 85% seen once. The chain recombines TRBV6-1 with TRBJ2-1; 8 bases align to TRBD2. The sample comprised PBMCs. The receptor's source is a man aged 45-65 years in good health and CMV-seronegative. In DNA form, the CDR3 reads TGTGCCAGCAGTCCCCAGGGTAGCGGGGTTAGAGAGCAGTTCTTC. Translating it yields CASSPQGSGVREQFF.